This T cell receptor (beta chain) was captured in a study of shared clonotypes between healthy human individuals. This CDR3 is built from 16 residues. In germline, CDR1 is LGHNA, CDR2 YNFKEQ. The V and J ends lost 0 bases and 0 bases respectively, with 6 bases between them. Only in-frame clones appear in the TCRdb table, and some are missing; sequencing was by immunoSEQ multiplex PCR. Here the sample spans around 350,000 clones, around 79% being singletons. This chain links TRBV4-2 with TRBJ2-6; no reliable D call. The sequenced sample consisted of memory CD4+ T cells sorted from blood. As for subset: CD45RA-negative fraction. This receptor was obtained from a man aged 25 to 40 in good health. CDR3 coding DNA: TGTGCCAGCAGCCAAGAACCCAGCTCTGGGGCCAACGTCCTGACTTTC. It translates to CASSQEPSSGANVLTF.